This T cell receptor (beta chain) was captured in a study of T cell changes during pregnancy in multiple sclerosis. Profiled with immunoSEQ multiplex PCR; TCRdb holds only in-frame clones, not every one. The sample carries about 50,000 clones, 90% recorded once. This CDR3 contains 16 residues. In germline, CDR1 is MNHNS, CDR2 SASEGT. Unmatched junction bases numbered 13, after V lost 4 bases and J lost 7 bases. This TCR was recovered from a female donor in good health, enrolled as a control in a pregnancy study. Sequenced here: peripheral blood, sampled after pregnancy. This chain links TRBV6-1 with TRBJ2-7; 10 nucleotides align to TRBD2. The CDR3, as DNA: TGTGCCAGCAGTGTGGCTAGCGGGAGTCTTGGTCGGGAGCAGTACTTC. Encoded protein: CASSVASGSLGREQYF.